This TCR beta chain was documented in a study of blood T cells in healthy people across ages. CDR3 length equals 14 residues. CDR1 and CDR2 (germline): DFQATT, SNEGSKA (reference sequence). V trimming: 1 base; J trimming: 1 base; junction bases outside the gene matches: 2. PBMCs numbering at least 7 million were isolated per sample. The total RNA that was extracted per sample amounted to at least 5 micrograms. A second roughly 6 to 12 cycle PCR used barcoded and J-beta primers. Via MiXCR, TCRdb re-called the 5' RACE reads, giving one row per CDR3 protein. The repertoire includes about 1 million distinct CDR3 sequences, under 55% of them detected once, and approximately 20% sits in the top ten. This clonotype appeared a single time.

This sequence joins TRBV20-1 and TRBJ2-5; 8 nucleotides align to TRBD1. This clonotype originated in a woman aged 55-70 years in good health. The sample comprised blood. CDR3 sequence (DNA): TGCAGTGCTAGAGTCAGGGGGCTCCAAGAGACCCAGTACTTC. Amino acid sequence: CSARVRGLQETQYF.